This is a list of T cell receptor beta chains from one sample in a study of blood T cell repertoires in COVID-19. Clones were read by immunoSEQ multiplex PCR, and TCRdb kept only the in-frame ones, dropping some. The table shows approximately 150,000 clones, with 79% occurring only once. Sequencing was performed on peripheral blood. The origin of the receptors is a man aged 50 to 59 with active or convalescent COVID-19. Each CDR3 is given with its conserved first and last residue. The order of the fields is V gene, J gene, clone size, CDR3 protein. Expanded clones are given a class, and other clones once, few, many or no size at all.

TRBV27	TRBJ2-5	.	CASSLIGGRGVRETQYF
TRBV4-1	TRBJ1-2	.	CASSRAAHTGGSGYGYTF
TRBV6-5	TRBJ2-1	.	CASSTGLAGGEQFF
TRBV25-1	TRBJ1-2	.	CASSDPGRYGYTF
TRBV6-5	TRBJ1-2	.	CASSSGANYGYTF
TRBV2	TRBJ1-4	.	CASSPPELGSISGEKLFF
TRBV27	TRBJ1-2	.	CASSFVGDNYGYTF
TRBV5-6	TRBJ2-7	once	CASSPGTSGYEQYF
TRBV4-2	TRBJ1-2	.	CASSPRDRGPYGYTF
TRBV11-2	TRBJ1-5	.	CASSFRGNQPQHF
TRBV21-1	TRBJ2-7	once	CASPVGRVSYEQYF
TRBV11-2	TRBJ1-4	.	CASSLTTGSNEKLFF
TRBV7-3	TRBJ2-3	.	CASSLGIGGGQYF
TRBV5-1	TRBJ1-2	.	CASSEGSWDRTYGYTF
TRBV7-8	TRBJ1-4	few	CASSLGSLGGSVEKLFF
TRBV23-1	TRBJ2-2	.	CASSLRRTNTGELFF
TRBV28	TRBJ2-7	.	CASRLAGVIYEQYF
TRBV25-1	TRBJ1-4	once	CASSDWGGSNEKLFF
TRBV27	TRBJ2-3	.	CASSLSRADTQYF
TRBV9	TRBJ2-7	once	CASSPSESWTGYEQYF
TRBV5-1	TRBJ2-7	.	CASSLERTGYSYEQYF
TRBV3-1/TRBV3-2	TRBJ2-1	.	CASSPLVTASGEQFF
TRBV11-2	TRBJ1-4	.	CASSFRFPTAANEKLFF
TRBV10-3	TRBJ1-2	.	CAATGLGVHGYTF
TRBV5-1	TRBJ2-1	.	CASSLDRVSYNEQFF
TRBV28	TRBJ1-1	few	CASSLGQGLFRDTEAFF
TRBV30	TRBJ1-2	once	CAWSVSPNYGYTF
TRBV24-1	TRBJ2-7	.	CATSVPSGRGSYEQYF
TRBV5-1	TRBJ2-2	.	CASSQTGGDTGELFF
TRBV2	TRBJ2-3	.	CASRGGTGTDTQYF
TRBV5-3	TRBJ2-1	.	CARSSPILAGDPPNYNEQFF
TRBV1	TRBJ1-6	.	CTSSQGRGDTEHYNSPLHF
TRBV19	TRBJ1-1	.	CASSRTVQNTEAFF
TRBV24-1	TRBJ2-3	.	CATSDSTGYPLREGLVRTDTQYF
TRBV19	TRBJ2-2	.	CASRSEAGSHTGELFF
TRBV28	TRBJ2-2	.	CASSLIWRTDATGELFF
TRBV28	TRBJ1-2	.	CASSFWSQNYGYTF
TRBV25-1	TRBJ2-3	.	CASRKTGTDTQYF
TRBV29-1	TRBJ1-2	.	CSVERGRNYGYTF
TRBV4-1	TRBJ2-3	.	CASSQNDRTDTQYF
TRBV27	TRBJ2-7	.	CASSLIPAAGAYEQYF
TRBV28	TRBJ2-2	.	CASSFVGLSGELFF
TRBV7-8	TRBJ1-6	.	CASSLVVPSSYNSPLHF
TRBV14	TRBJ2-1	.	CASSQALARGMDEQFF
TRBV6-2/TRBV6-3	TRBJ1-2	once	CASSPGQGRGYTF